This is a list of T cell receptor beta chains from one sample in a study of blood T cells in healthy people across ages. TCRdb re-called the 5' RACE reads through MiXCR, storing one row per CDR3 protein. Found here are about 770,000 distinct CDR3 sequences, more than 40% of them singletons; the top ten hold approximately 20%. The source material was blood. These receptors came from a man in his sixties in good health. Each CDR3 is given with its conserved first and last residue. A D gene is named only where the DNA matches it firmly. Clone sizes are given selectively: once, few, many, or a class where the clone is expanded.

d_gene: .; v_gene: TRBV20-1; j_gene: TRBJ2-1; abundance: .; CDR3nt: TGCAGTGCTAGAGAACAGAGGGGATTCTACAATGAGCAGTTCTTC; CDR3aa: CSAREQRGFYNEQFF
d_gene: .; v_gene: TRBV19; j_gene: TRBJ2-1; abundance: .; CDR3nt: TGTGCCAGTAGTATAGGTCAGATGGGAACGTACAATGAGCAGTTCTTC; CDR3aa: CASSIGQMGTYNEQFF
d_gene: TRBD2; v_gene: TRBV9; j_gene: TRBJ2-5; abundance: .; CDR3nt: TGTGCCAGCAGCCCAAAAGGCCTAGCGGAGAACAAGGAGCAGTACTTC; CDR3aa: CASSPKGLAENKEQYF
d_gene: .; v_gene: TRBV4-3; j_gene: TRBJ2-3; abundance: once; CDR3nt: TGCGCCAACAGCCAATCCCACCGGACAGATACGCAGTATTTT; CDR3aa: CANSQSHRTDTQYF
d_gene: .; v_gene: TRBV12-3/TRBV12-4; j_gene: TRBJ1-1; abundance: .; CDR3nt: TGTGCCAGCAGTCCCGGACGGATAATGAACACTGAAGCTTTCTTT; CDR3aa: CASSPGRIMNTEAFF
d_gene: .; v_gene: TRBV29-1; j_gene: TRBJ1-1; abundance: many; CDR3nt: TGCAGCGTTGATCCCCACGGGGGGCGCACTGAAGCTTTCTTT; CDR3aa: CSVDPHGGRTEAFF
d_gene: .; v_gene: TRBV2; j_gene: TRBJ2-5; abundance: .; CDR3nt: TGTGCCAGCAGTGAAATGAGAGCAGAGACCCAGTACTTC; CDR3aa: CASSEMRAETQYF
d_gene: .; v_gene: TRBV6-5; j_gene: TRBJ1-6; abundance: .; CDR3nt: TGTGCCGCCCGGGACGGAGATAATTCACCCCTCCACTTT; CDR3aa: CAARDGDNSPLHF
d_gene: .; v_gene: TRBV29-1; j_gene: TRBJ2-6; abundance: .; CDR3nt: TGCAGCGTTGACGATTGGGGATCGGGTGGGGCCAACGTCCTGACTTTC; CDR3aa: CSVDDWGSGGANVLTF
d_gene: TRBD2; v_gene: TRBV9; j_gene: TRBJ2-1; abundance: few; CDR3nt: TGTGCCAGCACCGGGACTAGCGGGGGGTGGGAGCAGTTCTTC; CDR3aa: CASTGTSGGWEQFF
d_gene: .; v_gene: TRBV27; j_gene: TRBJ1-6; abundance: few; CDR3nt: TGTGCCAGCAGAAGACTACAGGGAGCCAATTCACCCCTCCACTTT; CDR3aa: CASRRLQGANSPLHF
d_gene: TRBD1; v_gene: TRBV2; j_gene: TRBJ1-2; abundance: .; CDR3nt: TGTGCCAGCAGTATGACAGGGTTCAACTATTGCTACACCTTC; CDR3aa: CASSMTGFNYCYTF
d_gene: TRBD1; v_gene: TRBV11-2; j_gene: TRBJ2-1; abundance: many; CDR3nt: TGTGCCAGCAGCTTAGGTGCCAGGGGGCACAATGAGCAGTTCTTC; CDR3aa: CASSLGARGHNEQFF
d_gene: .; v_gene: TRBV25-1; j_gene: TRBJ2-7; abundance: few; CDR3nt: TGTGCCAGCAGTGTCCCTTCCCGAGGGGAGGCCTACGAGCAGTACTTC; CDR3aa: CASSVPSRGEAYEQYF
d_gene: TRBD1; v_gene: TRBV6-6; j_gene: TRBJ1-2; abundance: .; CDR3nt: TGTGCCAGCAGCAAGGGACAGCGCTATGGCTACACCTTC; CDR3aa: CASSKGQRYGYTF
d_gene: .; v_gene: TRBV27; j_gene: TRBJ1-4; abundance: once; CDR3nt: TGTGCCAGCAGTGCCAAACCTGCAACTAATGAAAAACTGTTTTTT; CDR3aa: CASSAKPATNEKLFF
d_gene: .; v_gene: TRBV6-5; j_gene: TRBJ2-1; abundance: .; CDR3nt: TGTGCCAGCAGTTACTCGGCTGTAGAGACCCAGTTCTTC; CDR3aa: CASSYSAVETQFF
d_gene: TRBD2; v_gene: TRBV7-9; j_gene: TRBJ2-7; abundance: .; CDR3nt: TGTGCCAGCAGCTTAGGGCCTAGCGGGGGGCGCGAGCAGTACTTC; CDR3aa: CASSLGPSGGREQYF
d_gene: .; v_gene: TRBV13; j_gene: TRBJ2-1; abundance: .; CDR3nt: TGTGCCAGCAGCTCACGACTCATTTCGTACAATGAGCAGTTCTTC; CDR3aa: CASSSRLISYNEQFF
d_gene: .; v_gene: TRBV20-1; j_gene: TRBJ2-7; abundance: few; CDR3nt: TGCAGTGCTAGAGACCTTTCGGGGGAGCGAACATTCTACGAGCAGTACTTC; CDR3aa: CSARDLSGERTFYEQYF
d_gene: TRBD2; v_gene: TRBV6-6; j_gene: TRBJ2-7; abundance: .; CDR3nt: TGTGCCAGCAGCTCCCCTCCAGGCGGGGGGGCCTACGAGCAGTACTTC; CDR3aa: CASSSPPGGGAYEQYF
d_gene: .; v_gene: TRBV27; j_gene: TRBJ2-7; abundance: .; CDR3nt: TGTGCCAGCAGTCCCTCCGACTTATACTCCTACGAGCAGTACTTC; CDR3aa: CASSPSDLYSYEQYF
d_gene: .; v_gene: TRBV28; j_gene: TRBJ1-2; abundance: .; CDR3nt: TGTGCCAGCGGTGACCGCGGATTCTATGGCCACACCTTC; CDR3aa: CASGDRGFYGHTF
d_gene: .; v_gene: TRBV10-3; j_gene: TRBJ2-1; abundance: .; CDR3nt: TGTGCCATCAGTGAGCGAGACAATGAGCAGTTCTTC; CDR3aa: CAISERDNEQFF
d_gene: .; v_gene: TRBV10-1; j_gene: TRBJ2-5; abundance: .; CDR3nt: TGCGCCAGCAGTGAGTCTTCGGCTGTCCAAGAGACCCAGTACTTC; CDR3aa: CASSESSAVQETQYF
d_gene: .; v_gene: TRBV3-1; j_gene: TRBJ2-1; abundance: .; CDR3nt: TGTGCCAGCAGCAACCAGCGGGCCTCCTACAATGAGCAGTTCTTC; CDR3aa: CASSNQRASYNEQFF
d_gene: .; v_gene: TRBV6-1; j_gene: TRBJ2-5; abundance: .; CDR3nt: TGTGCCAGCAGTGAGCCTCGGAGCTCCACTCATTCGACCCAGTACTTC; CDR3aa: CASSEPRSSTHSTQYF
d_gene: TRBD1; v_gene: TRBV7-9; j_gene: TRBJ2-4; abundance: .; CDR3nt: TGTGCCAGCAGCCGCGGGACAGGGGACATTCAGTACTTC; CDR3aa: CASSRGTGDIQYF
d_gene: .; v_gene: TRBV12-3/TRBV12-4; j_gene: TRBJ2-7; abundance: .; CDR3nt: TGTGCCAGCAGCCCTCGTAGGGGCTCCTACGAGCAGTACTTC; CDR3aa: CASSPRRGSYEQYF
d_gene: TRBD2; v_gene: TRBV5-1; j_gene: TRBJ2-1; abundance: .; CDR3nt: TGCGCCAGCAGCTTGGGGCTAGCGGGGGGACAGCAGTTCTTC; CDR3aa: CASSLGLAGGQQFF
d_gene: .; v_gene: TRBV6-5; j_gene: TRBJ2-1; abundance: .; CDR3nt: TGTGCCAGCAGTTACTCGGGGGTAGCGCGGACCTACAATGAGCAGTTCTTC; CDR3aa: CASSYSGVARTYNEQFF
d_gene: .; v_gene: TRBV20-1; j_gene: TRBJ2-1; abundance: .; CDR3nt: TGCAGTGCCGAAAAAGAGATGGACCCCTACAATGAGCAGTTCTTC; CDR3aa: CSAEKEMDPYNEQFF
d_gene: TRBD1; v_gene: TRBV9; j_gene: TRBJ2-3; abundance: many; CDR3nt: TGTGCCAGCAGCAGATCGGGACAGGGTGGTGCAGATACGCAGTATTTT; CDR3aa: CASSRSGQGGADTQYF
d_gene: TRBD2; v_gene: TRBV28; j_gene: TRBJ2-1; abundance: .; CDR3nt: TGTGCCAGCCTAGCGTGGGGCGGGAGGGGAAATGAGCAGTTCTTC; CDR3aa: CASLAWGGRGNEQFF
d_gene: TRBD1; v_gene: TRBV7-6; j_gene: TRBJ2-7; abundance: .; CDR3nt: TGTGCCAGCAGTAACCTATCCGGGGACAGGTTCTTCAGCGAGCAGTACTTC; CDR3aa: CASSNLSGDRFFSEQYF
d_gene: TRBD2; v_gene: TRBV4-3; j_gene: TRBJ2-7; abundance: .; CDR3nt: TGCGCCAGCAGCCAAGAAGAGCGGGGTCTCGCCTACGAGCAGTACTTC; CDR3aa: CASSQEERGLAYEQYF
d_gene: TRBD2; v_gene: TRBV4-1; j_gene: TRBJ2-5; abundance: few; CDR3nt: TGCGCCAGCAGCCAGGGGACTAGCGACCAAGAGACCCAGTACTTC; CDR3aa: CASSQGTSDQETQYF
d_gene: TRBD1; v_gene: TRBV9; j_gene: TRBJ2-1; abundance: .; CDR3nt: TGTGCCAGCAGCGTGACAGGGATGGTGAATGAGCAGTTCTTC; CDR3aa: CASSVTGMVNEQFF
d_gene: .; v_gene: TRBV6-1; j_gene: TRBJ2-3; abundance: .; CDR3nt: TGTGCCAGCAGTGAAGGATCCTACCTCGCAGATACGCAGTATTTT; CDR3aa: CASSEGSYLADTQYF
d_gene: .; v_gene: TRBV12-3/TRBV12-4; j_gene: TRBJ2-6; abundance: .; CDR3nt: TGTGCCAGCAGTTCCCCCCGCCCTGGGGCCAACGTCCTGACTTTC; CDR3aa: CASSSPRPGANVLTF
d_gene: .; v_gene: TRBV9; j_gene: TRBJ2-2; abundance: .; CDR3nt: TGTGCCAGCAGCGTAGCTGTGGGGAATACCGGGGAGCTGTTTTTT; CDR3aa: CASSVAVGNTGELFF